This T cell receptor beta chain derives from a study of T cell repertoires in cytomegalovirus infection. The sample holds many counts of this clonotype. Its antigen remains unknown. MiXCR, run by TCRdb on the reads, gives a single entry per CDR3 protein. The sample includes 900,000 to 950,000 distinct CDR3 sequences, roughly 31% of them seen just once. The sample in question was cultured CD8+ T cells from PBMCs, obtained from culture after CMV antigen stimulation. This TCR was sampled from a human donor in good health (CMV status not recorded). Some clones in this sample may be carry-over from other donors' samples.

CDR3 loop: CASSPGQAFGPGLYNEQFF. The CDR3, as DNA: TGTGCCAGCAGCCCCGGACAGGCCTTTGGACCCGGCCTTTACAATGAGCAGTTCTTC. The chain joins TRBV7-9 to TRBJ2-1; 7 bases agree with TRBD1. Germline-derived CDR1 and CDR2 are SEHNR and FQNEAQ (reference sequence). The CDR3 totals 19 residues. V trimming: 5 bases; J trimming: 4 bases; junction bases outside the gene matches: 20.